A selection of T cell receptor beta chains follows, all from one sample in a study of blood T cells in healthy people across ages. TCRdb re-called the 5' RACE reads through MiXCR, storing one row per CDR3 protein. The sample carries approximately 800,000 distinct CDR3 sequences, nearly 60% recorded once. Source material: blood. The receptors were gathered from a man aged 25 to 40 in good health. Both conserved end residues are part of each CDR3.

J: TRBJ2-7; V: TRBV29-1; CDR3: CSVGDDSYEQYF
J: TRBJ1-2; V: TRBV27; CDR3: CASSSTGIQGYTF
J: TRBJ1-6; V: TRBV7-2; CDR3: CASSPDRAVWSPLHF
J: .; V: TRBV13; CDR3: CASSLDPGNYEQYF
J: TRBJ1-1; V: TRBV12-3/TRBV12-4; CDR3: CASRPVPNTEAFF
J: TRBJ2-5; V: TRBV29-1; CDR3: CSVDRGGETQYF
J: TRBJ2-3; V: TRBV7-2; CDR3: CASSKGSGLVPDTQYF
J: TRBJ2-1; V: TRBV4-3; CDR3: CASSQESRGQGGNEQFF
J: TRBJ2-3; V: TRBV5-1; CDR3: CASSARTGSDTQYF
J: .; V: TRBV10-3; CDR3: CAISESSGDYNEQYF
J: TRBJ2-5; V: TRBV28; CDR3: CASRAQGAGAETQYF
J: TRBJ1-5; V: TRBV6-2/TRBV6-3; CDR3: CASSYWADQPRHF
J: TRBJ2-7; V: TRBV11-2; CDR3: CASRRTGNGEQYF
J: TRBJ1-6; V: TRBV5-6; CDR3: CASSRLVGNSPLHF
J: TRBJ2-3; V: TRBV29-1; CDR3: CSERRAEDTQYF
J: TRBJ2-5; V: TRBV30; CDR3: CAWRGITSGQETQYF
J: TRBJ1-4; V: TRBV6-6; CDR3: CASSYSIPRGLEKLFF
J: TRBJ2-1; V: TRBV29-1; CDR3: CSVAGTSGRHSSYNEQFF
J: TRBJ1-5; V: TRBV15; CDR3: CATSRDIVDREYQPQHF
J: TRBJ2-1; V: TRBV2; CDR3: CASRQMSSYNEQFF
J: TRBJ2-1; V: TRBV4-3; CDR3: CASSQDHYLDNEQFF
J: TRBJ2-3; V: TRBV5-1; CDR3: CASRPDSLGHSTQYF
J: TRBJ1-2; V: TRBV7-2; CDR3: CASSSYFAGGLYTF
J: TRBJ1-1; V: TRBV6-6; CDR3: CASGPVNTEAFF
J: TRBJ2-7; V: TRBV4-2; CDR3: CASSQVSGGVNEQYF
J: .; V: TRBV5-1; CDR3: CASSLGGWGSYEQYF
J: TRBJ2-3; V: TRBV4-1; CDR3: CASSQRTSGALTDTQYF
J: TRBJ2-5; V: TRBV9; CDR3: CASSVLAGREETQYF
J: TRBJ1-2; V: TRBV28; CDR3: CASKNGGRRGYTF
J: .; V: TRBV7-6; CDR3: CASSLVRNEQYF
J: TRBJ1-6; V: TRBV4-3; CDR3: CASSQAASPLHF
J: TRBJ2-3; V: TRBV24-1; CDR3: CATSDFSSGRPDTQYF
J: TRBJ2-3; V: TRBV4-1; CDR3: CASSQELPSTDTQYF
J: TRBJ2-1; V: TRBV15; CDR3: CATSTSDGAQFF
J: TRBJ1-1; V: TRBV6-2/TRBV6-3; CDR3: CASRPQQAGRTEAFF
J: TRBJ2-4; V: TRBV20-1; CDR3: CSASDRVGIQYF
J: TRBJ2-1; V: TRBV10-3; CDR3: CAISETGTSGNEQFF
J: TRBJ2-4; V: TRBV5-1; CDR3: CASSSTTELNIQYF
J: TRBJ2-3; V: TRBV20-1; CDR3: CSSRRTGGMDTQYF
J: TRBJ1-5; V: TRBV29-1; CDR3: CSVGWDLNQPQHF
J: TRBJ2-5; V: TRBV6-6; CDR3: CASSSQQDYNEQYF
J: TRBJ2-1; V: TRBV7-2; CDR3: CASSLGAGGPGIVWANEQFF
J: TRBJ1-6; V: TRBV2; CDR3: CASSKRRDSNSPLHF
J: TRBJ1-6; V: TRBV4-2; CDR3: CASSQEGQIYNSPLHF
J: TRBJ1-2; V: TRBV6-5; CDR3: CASSLGPDRGGYGYTF
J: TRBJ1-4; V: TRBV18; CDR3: CASSQGGEYEKLFF
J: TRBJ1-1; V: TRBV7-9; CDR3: CASSSPKYTEAFF
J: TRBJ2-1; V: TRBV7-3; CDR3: CASSPRRTNNEQFF
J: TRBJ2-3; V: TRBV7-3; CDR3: CASSLNGRSGTQYF
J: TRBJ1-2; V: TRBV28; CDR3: CASRRGQLGYTF
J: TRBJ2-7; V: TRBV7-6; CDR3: CASSIGTDYSYEQYF
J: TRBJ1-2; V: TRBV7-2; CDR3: CASSSFSSYGYTF
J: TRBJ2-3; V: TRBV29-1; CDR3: CSVELGADTQYF
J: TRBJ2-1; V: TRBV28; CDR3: CASMPLQSYNGQFF
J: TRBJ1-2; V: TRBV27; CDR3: CASRPGQSVVWGYTF
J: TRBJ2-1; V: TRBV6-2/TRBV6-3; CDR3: CATAAVYEQFF
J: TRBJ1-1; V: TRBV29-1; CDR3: CSAELNTEAFF